This TCR beta chain originates from a study of CD8+CD57+ T cells in acquired aplastic anemia (dated by TCRdb to the late 2010s). For the wider study: On average, sorted CD4+ and CD8+ cells yielded 3.2 ug of extracted DNA, with a range of about 0.19 to 30 ug. On the study overall, not on this receptor specifically: No significant difference in CD8+ Simpson's diversity was found between patients and healthy controls (P=0.060). Twenty-nine CD8+ CDR3 sequences were shared between patients and controls but appeared highly expressed in patients and within their immunodominant clones.

The study deep-sequenced TCR repertoires of sorted CD4+ and CD8+ blood T cells from severe aplastic anemia patients and healthy subjects. Ficoll-Paque density gradient centrifugation was used to isolate peripheral blood mononuclear cells. CD4+ and CD8+ T cells were sorted by FACS or magnetic beads before DNA extraction. Genomic DNA served as template for TCR beta VDJ combination and CDR3 sequence profiling. An Illumina HiSeq 2000 was used for TCR repertoire sequencing. Turning to the authors' computational methods: TRBV/TRBJ rearrangement plots, CDR3 size and DJ length profiles, and Simpson's diversity index were used to assess repertoires. Whichever DNA sequence was most abundant in the deep sequencing data was defined as the immunodominant clone. CDR3 amino acid sequences were checked for sharing across subjects and were also compared against the VDJdb database and published repertoires. TCRdb applied fastp at Q25 and MiXCR to the public reads, then kept only in-frame beta chains. When rows share a CDR3 protein, they turn into one entry using the most common DNA and genes. The V and J calls reflect TCRdb's pipeline rather than the authors' work. The sample data list under 350,000 distinct CDR3 sequences, and around three fifths of these were observed just once. Less than 10% of the sample is held by the ten biggest clonotypes.

The germline V gene sets CDR1 to SGHRS and CDR2 to YFSETQ. From cysteine to phenylalanine, the CDR3 is 15 amino acids long. Only the CDR3 portion is preserved as DNA: 45 bases, with reading frame beginning at the first base. Unmatched junction bases come to 1, with V trimmed by 0 bases and J by 6 bases. This clonotype showed up just a few times. No cognate antigen has been identified for it. It has no much larger one-base neighbor in the sample; base qualities were not kept. Sequencing was performed on sorted CD4+, CD8+, or CD8+CD57+ T cells (not recorded which) from PBMCs. The V and J genes are TRBV5-1 and TRBJ2-1; 12 bases in between match TRBD2. The sequence was collected from a human donor with severe aplastic anemia or a healthy control (not recorded which). CDR3 loop: CASSLETSGGNEQFF. The nucleotide sequence is TGCGCCAGCAGCTTGGAGACTAGCGGGGGCAATGAGCAGTTCTTC.